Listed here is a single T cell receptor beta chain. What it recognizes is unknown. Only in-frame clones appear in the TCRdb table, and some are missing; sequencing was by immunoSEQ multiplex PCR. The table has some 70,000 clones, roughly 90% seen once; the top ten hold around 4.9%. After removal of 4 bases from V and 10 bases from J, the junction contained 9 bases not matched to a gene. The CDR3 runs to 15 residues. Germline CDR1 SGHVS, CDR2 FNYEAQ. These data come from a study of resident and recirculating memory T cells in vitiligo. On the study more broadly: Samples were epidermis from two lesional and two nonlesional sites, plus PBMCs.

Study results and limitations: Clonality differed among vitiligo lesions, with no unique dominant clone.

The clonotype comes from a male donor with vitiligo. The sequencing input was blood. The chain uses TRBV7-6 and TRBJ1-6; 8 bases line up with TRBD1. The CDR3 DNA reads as TGTGCCAGCAGCTCGAACAGGGGGTCGGGATCACCCCTCCACTTT. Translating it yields CASSSNRGSGSPLHF.